Given below is one TCR beta chain in context. This sample is drawn from a study of blood T cell repertoires in COVID-19. Trimming took 3 bases from V and 2 from J, leaving 14 bases between them. CDR1 is WNHNN and CDR2 is SYGVQD in the germline V gene (reference sequence). This CDR3 has 16 residues. Authors' analysis steps: For nucleated cells, counts were estimated from reference gene primer amplification. The repertoire was sequenced with immunoSEQ multiplex PCR; TCRdb's copy has only in-frame clones and lacks some. The D gene and trimming were derived from the DNA, and the V and J assignments and clone size from that table. The sample shows 250,000 or so clones, about four fifths of them seen only once.

The sample comprised PBMCs or T cells enriched from blood (not recorded which). This chain links TRBV10-1 with TRBJ1-3, with D tentatively TRBD1 (5 bases). This TCR derives from a middle-aged man who had recovered from COVID-19. DNA of the CDR3: TGCGCCAGCAGTGATACTCCGGGACTGGCTGGAAACACCATATATTTT. The encoded protein is CASSDTPGLAGNTIYF.